A single sample is the source of the 27 T cell receptor beta chains below, sequenced in a study of cytomegalovirus exposure and HLA in healthy donors. The PCR had 60 Vbeta and 13 Jbeta primers. TCRdb keeps only in-frame clones here, not all; method: immunoSEQ multiplex PCR. The sample consists of roughly 100,000 clones, approximately 80% of them appearing once. Sequenced: PBMCs. The receptors originated from a woman aged 35 to 49 in good health and CMV-seronegative.

The chain employs TRBV19 and TRBJ2-2; TRBD1 is a possible D gene (6 bases). The CDR3 spans 14 residues. In germline, CDR1 is LNHDA, CDR2 SQIVND (reference sequence). V was trimmed by 7 bases and J by 7 bases, leaving 16 bases between them. The CDR3 protein is CASIKDSRIGELFF. The CDR3 region has the DNA TGTGCCAGTATTAAGGACAGCCGAATCGGGGAGCTGTTTTTT.

The V and J genes are TRBV19 and TRBJ1-6; 7 bases match TRBD1. V was clipped by 4 bases and J by 8 bases; unmatched bases: 5. From germline, CDR1 is LNHDA and CDR2 SQIVND (reference sequence). This CDR3 region has 14 residues. CDR3 coding DNA: TGTGCCAGTAGTACCGACAGGGATCATTCACCCCTCCACTTT. Translation: CASSTDRDHSPLHF.

The chain recombines TRBV5-1 with TRBJ2-5, with 10 bases lining up with TRBD2. The CDR3 consists of 14 residues. V gave up 6 bases and J gave up 5 bases; unmatched junction bases: 7. Germline CDR1 and CDR2: SGHRS and YFSETQ. The CDR3 coding sequence is TGCGCCAGCACGTCTAGCGGGAGCCAGGAGACCCAGTACTTC. Its protein product is CASTSSGSQETQYF.

This rearrangement joins TRBV10-3 to TRBJ2-2, with D possibly matching TRBD1 (6 bases). Trimming stripped 10 bases from V and 1 base from J, with 10 bases between. The length of the CDR3 is 13 residues. The germline gives CDR1 ENHRY, CDR2 SYGVKD. This CDR3 reads CATMDRNTGELFF. CDR3 DNA sequence: TGTGCCACCATGGACAGGAACACCGGGGAGCTGTTTTTT.

Only a few counts were recorded for this clone. The J gene is TRBJ1-1, the V gene TRBV6-1; D remains unclear. Trimming removed 6 bases from V and 0 bases from J, with 5 bases in between. The CDR3 extends over 12 amino acids. Per germline, CDR1 MNHNS and CDR2 SASEGT. CDR3: CASSRMNTEAFF. The DNA of the CDR3 is TGTGCCAGCAGCAGGATGAACACTGAAGCTTTCTTT.

This clone was seen a few times. V is TRBV5-1 and J is TRBJ2-7; TRBD1 aligns across 7 bases. The germline V gene has CDR1 SGHRS and CDR2 YFSETQ. This CDR3 spans 15 amino acids. V shed 0 bases and J 4 bases; nucleotides not matched to a gene: 7. CDR3 sequence: CASSLVGQLSYEQYF. CDR3 sequence (DNA): TGCGCCAGCAGCTTGGTGGGACAGCTAAGTTACGAGCAGTACTTC.

This clone was counted once. Here the CDR3 DNA reads TGTGCCAGCAGTTTGCACAGACAGGGGGCAGGGACTGAAGCTTTCTTT. The encoded protein is CASSLHRQGAGTEAFF. The rearrangement uses TRBV28 and TRBJ1-1; TRBD1 matches 10 bases. After removal of 3 bases from V and 5 bases from J, the junction contained 9 bases not matched to a gene. Germline CDR1 and CDR2: MDHEN and SYDVKM. The CDR3 is 16 residues long.

This clone has only one observation. The chain carries TRBV11-2 and TRBJ2-7; the match to TRBD2 covers 15 bases. With V trimmed by 3 bases and J by 6 bases, 9 bases remained unmatched. Per the germline V gene, CDR1 is SGHAT and CDR2 is FQNNGV. This CDR3 is built from 17 residues. Here the CDR3 DNA reads TGTGCCAGCAGCTTCTCCGGGACTAGCGGGAGGAGTAGCGAGCAGTACTTC. It encodes CASSFSGTSGRSSEQYF.

V gene TRBV6-4 combines with J gene TRBJ2-1, with D hard to call. CDR1 is MRHNA and CDR2 is SNTAGT in the germline V gene. The germline V and J ends were trimmed by 6 bases and 4 bases, with 16 bases remaining between them. This CDR3 region has 15 residues. The CDR3 spells CASRPEARVYNEQFF. The CDR3 bases are TGTGCCAGCAGGCCCGAGGCCCGAGTGTACAATGAGCAGTTCTTC.

The V gene is TRBV5-4, the J gene TRBJ1-2; D is possibly TRBD1 (5 bases). V was clipped by 2 bases and J by 13 bases, with 15 bases between them. CDR1 is SGHNT, CDR2 YYREEE, per germline (reference sequence). The CDR3 loop spans 12 amino acids. The DNA for the CDR3 is TGTGCCAGCAGCTTTGACACGGGGGAAGGCACCTTC. This sequence encodes CASSFDTGEGTF.

The chain links TRBV6-1 to TRBJ2-7, with 10 bases lining up with TRBD2. With V trimmed by 4 bases and J by 5 bases, 5 bases remained unmatched. Germline V gives CDR1 MNHNS, CDR2 SASEGT. This CDR3 is built from 14 residues. Here the CDR3 reads CASSVGLALHEQYF. CDR3 bases: TGTGCCAGCAGTGTGGGACTAGCGCTCCACGAGCAGTACTTC.

This sequence joins TRBV19 and TRBJ2-2; 8 bases agree with TRBD1. The CDR3 runs 15 residues. The germline CDR1 and CDR2 sequences are LNHDA and SQIVND (reference sequence). V lost 6 bases and J lost 0; bases outside the gene matches: 3. This chain's CDR3 is CASRGQGPNTGELFF. In DNA, the CDR3 is TGTGCCAGTAGAGGACAGGGACCGAACACCGGGGAGCTGTTTTTT.

CDR3 amino acids: CASSLYARASGKFGNEQFF. CDR3 sequence (DNA): TGTGCCAGCAGTTTATATGCCCGGGCTAGCGGGAAATTTGGCAATGAGCAGTTCTTC. This sequence joins TRBV27 and TRBJ2-1, with 9 bases aligning to TRBD2. V lost 1 base, J lost 6 bases, and 16 bases stayed unmatched. The CDR3 is 19 residues long. CDR1 is MNHEY, CDR2 SMNVEV, per germline (reference sequence).

This clone has just a few counts. The chain couples TRBV27 to TRBJ1-4; the match to TRBD1 covers 12 bases. Germline values: CDR1 MNHEY, CDR2 SMNVEV (reference sequence). CDR3 length equals 16 residues. With V trimmed by 7 bases and J by 7 bases, 10 bases remained unmatched. The CDR3 DNA reads as TGTGCCAGCAAGAGGGGGACAGGGGGCGCAGGTGAAAAACTGTTTTTT. Its protein product is CASKRGTGGAGEKLFF.

The chain employs TRBV4-3 and TRBJ1-2; perhaps TRBD1 as D (5 bases). Trimming removed 4 bases at V and 0 bases at J, with 6 bases between. The CDR3 has 13 residues. The germline CDR1 and CDR2 sequences are LGHNA and YSLEER. CDR3 DNA: TGCGCCAGCAGCCTGGACACTAACTATGGCTACACCTTC. This translates into CASSLDTNYGYTF.

A word on this clone: At one boundary the junction diverges from the germline segment, which might be a read error. The chain employs TRBV18 and TRBJ2-7; D gene ambiguous. The CDR3 is made up of 14 amino acids. Germline CDR1 reads KGHSH; CDR2 reads LQKENI. The DNA of the CDR3 is TGTGCCAGCTCAGGGCTCCACCGATCCTTCGAGCAGTACTTC. It encodes CASSGLHRSFEQYF.

CDR3 sequence: CASRALAFPYNEQFF. The CDR3 region has the DNA TGTGCCAGCAGGGCTTTAGCGTTCCCCTACAATGAGCAGTTCTTC. The chain couples TRBV27 to TRBJ2-1; a possible D gene is TRBD2 (5 bases). Germline V gives CDR1 MNHEY, CDR2 SMNVEV (reference sequence). The V and J ends lost 6 bases and 2 bases respectively, with 14 bases between them. This CDR3 contains 15 residues.

A single count supports this clone. The chain carries TRBV27 and TRBJ2-1; 11 bases fit TRBD2. CDR3 length: 16 amino acids. V gave up 3 bases and J gave up 5 bases; unmatched junction bases: 6. Germline-derived CDR1 and CDR2 are MNHEY and SMNVEV (reference sequence). The CDR3 sequence is CASSFSSGRADNEQFF. Written as DNA, the CDR3 is TGTGCCAGCAGTTTCAGTAGCGGGAGGGCGGACAATGAGCAGTTCTTC.

The V and J genes are TRBV6-1 and TRBJ2-1; D is unclear. The CDR3 spans 11 residues. Germline CDR1 is MNHNS and CDR2 is SASEGT. V lost 8 bases and J lost 5, with 7 bases in between. CDR3: CASVRDNEQFF. Written as DNA, the CDR3 is TGTGCCAGCGTCCGGGACAATGAGCAGTTCTTC.

This clone was picked up one time. The gene calls are TRBV27 and TRBJ2-5; D possibly corresponds to TRBD2 (6 bases). This CDR3 region has 13 residues. V was cut by 2 bases and J by 5 bases, with 9 bases left in between. Germline values: CDR1 MNHEY, CDR2 SMNVEV (reference sequence). The CDR3 bases are TGTGCCAGCAGTTTACGGGGGAGGGAGACCCAGTACTTC. Translated: CASSLRGRETQYF.

J is TRBJ2-5 and V is TRBV6-5; 10 bases match TRBD1. The CDR3 sequence is 14 residues long. V lost 6 bases, J lost 5 bases, and 6 bases stayed unmatched. The germline CDR1 and CDR2 sequences are MNHEY and SVGAGI. The CDR3 protein is CASSPDRGRETQYF. The CDR3 nucleotides are TGTGCCAGCAGCCCAGACAGGGGGCGGGAGACCCAGTACTTC.

CDR3 DNA sequence: TGTGCCAGCAGCCCTGGGGACAGGGATAATTCACCCCTCCACTTT. Translation gives CASSPGDRDNSPLHF. The chain recombines TRBV13 with TRBJ1-6; 9 nucleotides line up with TRBD1. The germline V gene encodes CDR1 PRHDT and CDR2 FYEKMQ (reference sequence). J gave up 5 bases and V 5 bases, and 4 bases lay outside the gene matches. The CDR3 length is 15 residues.

The chain carries TRBV28 and TRBJ1-2; the D gene is possibly TRBD1 (6 bases). Germline values: CDR1 MDHEN, CDR2 SYDVKM. The V end lost 2 bases, the J end lost 6 bases, and 16 bases lay between the germline ends. The CDR3 has 15 residues. CDR3 bases: TGTGCCAGCAGTTTAACGGGGGGCAACAGTGATGGCTACACCTTC. Encoded protein: CASSLTGGNSDGYTF.

V is TRBV7-8 and J is TRBJ2-2; 7 bases map to TRBD1. Germline lookup yields CDR1 SGHVS and CDR2 FQNEAQ. The length of the CDR3 is 15 residues. Trimming at V came to 3 bases and at J to 1 base, leaving 2 bases not matched to a gene. Here the CDR3 reads CASSFRTGNTGELFF. CDR3 nucleotide sequence: TGTGCCAGCAGCTTTAGGACAGGGAACACCGGGGAGCTGTTTTTT. The complete variable domain, with remaining parts taken from reference TRBV7-8 and TRBJ2-2, reads GAGVSQSPRYKVAKRGQDVALRCDPISGHVSLFWYQQALGQGPEFLTYFQNEAQLDKSGLPSDRFFAERPEGSVSTLKIQRTQQEDSAVYLCASSFRTGNTGELFFGEGSRLTVL.

V usage is TRBV28 and J usage is TRBJ2-7, with D uncertain. There are 13 residues in the CDR3. V lost 8 bases and J lost 0, with 11 bases in between. Germline V gene data show CDR1 as MDHEN and CDR2 as SYDVKM. The chain's CDR3 is CASLSTVSYEQYF. The CDR3 nucleotides read TGTGCCAGCCTTTCAACAGTCTCCTACGAGCAGTACTTC.

The chain uses TRBV11-1 and TRBJ2-1, with D uncertain. V lost 3 bases and J 0 bases, leaving 6 bases between the germline ends. Germline V gene sequence: CDR1 SGHAT, CDR2 FQDESV (reference sequence). The CDR3 consists of 14 residues. The DNA of the CDR3 is TGTGCCAGCAGCTTGGAGAGCTCCTACAATGAGCAGTTCTTC. Translating it yields CASSLESSYNEQFF.

This rearrangement joins TRBV7-8 to TRBJ2-7, with 7 bases aligning to TRBD1. The CDR3 is 14 amino acids. The germline CDR1 and CDR2 sequences are SGHVS and FQNEAQ. With 5 bases clipped from V and 2 bases from J, the junction kept 6 bases outside the gene matches. The DNA of the CDR3 is TGTGCCAGCAGCCTAGAGACAGGGACCTACGAGCAGTACTTC. Residues: CASSLETGTYEQYF.